Below are 20 T cell receptor beta chains sequenced from a single sample in a study of T cells in Graves' hyperthyroidism and ophthalmopathy. Researchers took RNA transcripts and amplified the TCR beta CDR3 regions from them. In the first-round RT-PCR of the TCR CDR3, the HTBI primer set was used. TCRdb processed the multiplex PCR reads anew with MiXCR; each CDR3 protein has one entry. Among hundreds of thousands of distinct CDR3 sequences, 14% to 15% were seen once, and the ten largest hold around 4%. Specimen: blood. The receptors were gathered from a woman in her forties with Graves' ophthalmopathy.

This clonotype was detected ten times or more. The chain recombines TRBV6-2 or TRBV6-3 with TRBJ2-2; TRBD1 aligns across 9 bases. With 5 bases clipped from V and 4 bases from J, the junction kept 14 bases outside the gene matches. The CDR3 sequence is 18 residues long. Germline values: CDR1 MNHEY, CDR2 SVGEGT. The CDR3 is CASSPFEGGTGSTGELFF. CDR3 bases: TGTGCCAGCAGTCCCTTCGAGGGCGGGACAGGGTCCACCGGGGAGCTGTTTTTT.

This clonotype was seen repeatedly, ten times or more. The chain links TRBV20-1 to TRBJ2-7; 8 bases line up with TRBD2. The V gene's germline CDR1 is DFQATT and CDR2 SNEGSKA (reference sequence). The V gene end was trimmed by 0 bases and the J gene end by 0 bases; junction bases not matched to a gene: 4. This CDR3 has 15 residues. The chain's CDR3 is CSARDNGRDSYEQYF. The CDR3 coding sequence is TGCAGTGCTAGAGACAACGGGAGGGACTCCTACGAGCAGTACTTC.

There are a few counts of this clonotype. The V call is TRBV19, the J call TRBJ1-1, with unresolved D. V shed 6 bases and J shed 0 bases, with 14 bases lying between them. Germline values: CDR1 LNHDA, CDR2 SQIVND (reference sequence). This CDR3 has 15 amino acids. For the CDR3, the DNA is TGTGCCAGTAGGGACCTTACGAGGATGAACACTGAAGCTTTCTTT. It yields the protein CASRDLTRMNTEAFF.

The table lists this clonotype with many counts. For the CDR3, the DNA is TGTGCCAGCAGTTTAGAGGACAGGAGCTCCTACGAGCAGTACTTC. Translated: CASSLEDRSSYEQYF. This chain connects TRBV28 to TRBJ2-7; 7 bases are a match to TRBD1. The junction had 4 bases not matched to a gene; V was cut back by 2 bases and J by 0 bases. The CDR3 is made up of 15 amino acids. Germline CDR1 MDHEN, CDR2 SYDVKM.

The chain joins TRBV18 to TRBJ2-2; unclear D gene. Germline values: CDR1 KGHSH, CDR2 LQKENI. This CDR3 spans 16 amino acids. V was cut by 2 bases and J by 3 bases, with 13 bases left in between. The CDR3 DNA is TGTGCCAGCTCACCATTGGAGAACGGTCACACCGGGGAGCTGTTTTTT. Encoded protein: CASSPLENGHTGELFF.

This clonotype was observed many times. The rearrangement joins TRBV4-1 to TRBJ1-2; the D is unclear. CDR1 is MGHRA, CDR2 YSYEKL, per germline. This CDR3 has 15 amino acids. V was shortened by 0 bases and J by 4 bases, with 12 bases between the two germline ends. The CDR3 reads CASSQETAWGYGYTF. The CDR3 region has the DNA TGCGCCAGCAGCCAAGAAACGGCATGGGGCTATGGCTACACCTTC.

This clonotype was seen ten or more times. V gene TRBV7-2 combines with J gene TRBJ1-2; D unclear. Trimming shortened V by 3 bases and J by 6 bases, and 8 bases separated the two germline ends. This CDR3 comprises 12 residues. The germline V gene encodes CDR1 SGHTA and CDR2 FQGNSA. CDR3 in amino acids: CASSLDVDGYTF. The CDR3 DNA follows: TGTGCCAGCAGCTTGGATGTGGATGGCTACACCTTC.

This clonotype was detected many times. V gene TRBV2 combines with J gene TRBJ2-5; D is possibly TRBD1 or TRBD2 (5 bases each). V lost 6 bases to trimming and J lost 9 bases, with 11 bases between them. This CDR3 spans 11 amino acids. Per germline, CDR1 SNHLY and CDR2 FYNNEI. CDR3 sequence reads: CASSGDQAQYF. Written as DNA, the CDR3 is TGTGCCAGCAGCGGGGACCAGGCCCAGTACTTC.

This clonotype was observed a handful of times. The rearrangement links TRBV29-1 to TRBJ2-1, with 16 bases identical to TRBD2. CDR3 length: 15 amino acids. V was pared by 5 bases and J by 7 bases, with 5 bases of the junction left unmatched. Germline lookup yields CDR1 SQVTM and CDR2 ANQGSEA. The CDR3 nucleotides read TGCAGCGTTCAGGGGACTAGCGGGAGGGATAATGAGCAGTTCTTC. As protein: CSVQGTSGRDNEQFF.

This clonotype was found many times. This chain connects TRBV28 to TRBJ2-5; the match to TRBD1 covers 8 bases. The CDR3 is made up of 15 amino acids. Germline V gene lookup returns CDR1 MDHEN and CDR2 SYDVKM. V lost 3 bases, J lost 2 bases, and 5 bases stayed unmatched. The CDR3 nucleotides read TGTGCCAGCAGTTTTACAGGGGGTTGGCAAGAGACCCAGTACTTC. Its protein is CASSFTGGWQETQYF.

This clonotype was counted only a few times. The chain is built from TRBV30 and TRBJ1-5; D remains unclear. Germline CDR1 GTSNPN, CDR2 SVGIG (reference sequence). Between the trimmed V and J ends, which lost 1 base and 5 bases, there was a span of 12 bases. This CDR3 spans 14 amino acids. CDR3 region: CAWSGTPGYQPQHF. In DNA, the CDR3 is TGTGCCTGGAGTGGAACTCCCGGATATCAGCCCCAGCATTTT.

The chain uses TRBV29-1 and TRBJ1-1, with TRBD1 identical over 7 bases. The germline V gene encodes CDR1 SQVTM and CDR2 ANQGSEA. Unmatched junction bases numbered 10, after V lost 4 bases and J lost 11 bases. The CDR3 extends over 12 amino acids. CDR3 in DNA: TGCAGCGTTGGACAGGGAGGCCTAGGGGCTTTCTTT. Protein: CSVGQGGLGAFF.

This clonotype was picked up many times. The chain has TRBV5-1 and TRBJ2-7; the D is unclear. The CDR3 is 17 residues long. Trimming took 3 bases from V and 2 from J, leaving 21 bases between them. Germline-derived CDR1 and CDR2 are SGHRS and YFSETQ. CDR3 residues: CASSSEAGPLYAYEQYF. The CDR3 DNA sequence: TGCGCCAGCAGCTCCGAGGCCGGGCCCCTCTATGCCTACGAGCAGTACTTC.

This clonotype has ten or more counts. The rearrangement joins TRBV11-3 to TRBJ2-5; 13 nucleotides align to TRBD2. There are 18 residues in the CDR3. Trimming removed 2 bases from V and 5 bases from J; junction bases left unmatched: 11. Germline CDR1 and CDR2: SGHNT and YENEEA. Here the CDR3 reads CASSLWGQGGLAGETQYF. CDR3 nucleotides: TGTGCCAGCAGCTTATGGGGACAGGGGGGACTAGCGGGGGAGACCCAGTACTTC.

The sample holds one count of this clonotype. The chain employs TRBV12-3 or TRBV12-4 and TRBJ2-7, with 7 bases lining up with TRBD1. J lost 3 bases, V lost 8 bases, and 10 bases had no gene match. This CDR3 is built from 14 residues. CDR3 sequence reads: CASLPSAGGYEQYF. The CDR3 bases are TGTGCCAGCTTACCTTCCGCAGGGGGCTACGAGCAGTACTTC.

This clonotype was seen a few times. This chain joins TRBV6-5 and TRBJ2-7; 15 bases align to TRBD2. Per germline, CDR1 MNHEY and CDR2 SVGAGI. V lost 0 bases and J lost 4; bases outside the gene matches: 4. The CDR3 totals 17 residues. The chain's CDR3 is CASSYSKGLAGGYEQYF. CDR3 sequence (DNA): TGTGCCAGCAGTTACTCGAAGGGACTAGCGGGAGGTTACGAGCAGTACTTC.

This clonotype was observed many times. The chain combines TRBV28 with TRBJ2-1, with TRBD2 matching over 9 bases. The CDR3 is 13 residues long. The germline CDR1 and CDR2 sequences are MDHEN and SYDVKM. V lost 8 bases to trimming and J lost 4 bases; unmatched junction nucleotides: 3. The DNA for the CDR3 is TGTGCCAGCCGTACTAGCGGGTACAATGAGCAGTTCTTC. Its translation: CASRTSGYNEQFF.

The V gene is TRBV6-5, the J gene TRBJ1-5, with D maybe TRBD1 (5 bases). V was trimmed by 2 bases and J by 4 bases, leaving 9 bases between them. The CDR3 runs 14 residues. The germline gives CDR1 MNHEY, CDR2 SVGAGI. The CDR3 bases are TGTGCCAGCAGTTACGGGGCAGGGAATCAGCCCCAGCATTTT. Protein sequence: CASSYGAGNQPQHF.

Note on this clonotype: The CDR3 does not close with the conserved phenylalanine or tryptophan, likely indicating a read error. The gene calls are TRBV15 and TRBJ2-2; D is perhaps TRBD2 (6 bases). CDR1 is LNHNV, CDR2 YYDKDF, per germline (reference sequence). This CDR3 contains 16 residues. The ends were cut back, 3 bases at V and 0 bases at J, with 11 bases in the middle. CDR3 DNA sequence: TGTGCCACCAGCAGTAGGCCTAGCGCGAACACCGGGGAGCTGTTTTCT. Its translation is CATSSRPSANTGELFS.

In this sample, this clonotype turned up many times. The chain is built from TRBV15 and TRBJ2-6; TRBD1 matches 7 bases. Trimming removed 1 base from V and 1 base from J; junction bases left unmatched: 4. Germline V lookup: CDR1 LNHNV, CDR2 YYDKDF (reference sequence). This CDR3 region has 17 residues. Here the CDR3 reads CATSRGAGGSGANVLTF. The CDR3 coding sequence is TGTGCCACCAGCAGAGGGGCAGGGGGTTCTGGGGCCAACGTCCTGACTTTC.